This paragraph reports one T cell receptor beta chain. Its antigen is unknown. Amplification of TCR beta CDR3 regions used RNA as the template. A first-round RT-PCR of the TCR CDR3 used the HTBI primer set. TCRdb reprocessed the multiplex PCR reads via MiXCR and lists one record per CDR3 protein. This sample has around 700,000 distinct CDR3 sequences, with 18% found just once. Germline V lookup: CDR1 DFQATT, CDR2 SNEGSKA (reference sequence). The CDR3 has 14 residues. V shed 0 bases and J shed 4 bases, with 11 bases lying between them. The data originate from a study of T cells in Graves' hyperthyroidism and ophthalmopathy. General observations from the study: Ophthalmopathy was separated from stable hyperthyroidism by a 13 V-J model. With a median lead of approximately six months before onset, the model predicted ophthalmopathy.

The source material was blood. The TCR originated in a woman aged 45-65 years with Graves' hyperthyroidism that later progressed to Graves' ophthalmopathy. The chain has TRBV20-1 and TRBJ2-3; D possibly corresponds to TRBD2 (5 bases). In DNA, the CDR3 is TGCAGTGCTAGAGATTCTTTGAGGGCAGATACGCAGTATTTT. Protein product: CSARDSLRADTQYF.